A single T cell receptor beta chain is shown here with its context. The sample comes from a study of pediatric ulcerative colitis. The CDR3 has 13 amino acids. CDR1 and CDR2 (germline): MGHDK, SYGVNS. The V gene end was trimmed by 7 bases and the J gene end by 0 bases; junction bases not matched to a gene: 2. Method: immunoSEQ multiplex PCR; TCRdb's copy keeps in-frame clones and lacks some. Here the sample spans around 65,000 clones, 77% being singletons. The clonotype comes from a boy under 18 with moderate ulcerative colitis. The rearrangement joins TRBV25-1 to TRBJ2-7, with 8 bases aligning to TRBD1. The specimen sequenced was blood. CDR3 DNA sequence: TGTGCCAGCACGCAGGGGGCCTCCTACGAGCAGTACTTC. This sequence encodes CASTQGASYEQYF.